These T cell receptor beta chains were read from a single sample in a study of T cell changes during pregnancy in multiple sclerosis. Repertoires were generated with immunoSEQ multiplex PCR, while TCRdb's copy carries only in-frame clones and drops some. The sample consists of tens of thousands of clones, about 91% of them appearing once. The sample here was CD4+ T cells from peripheral blood mononuclear cells, taken in the second trimester of pregnancy. Source of these receptors: a female donor in good health, enrolled as a control in a pregnancy study. CDR3s include the opening cysteine and the closing phenylalanine or tryptophan. A D gene is named only where the DNA matches it firmly. The size field is filled for only some rows; it gives once, few, many or a size class.

abundance,j_gene,d_gene,v_gene,CDR3aa,CDR3nt
.,TRBJ2-7,.,TRBV7-3,CASSSGSRGEQYF,TGTGCCAGCAGCTCGGGGTCCAGAGGGGAGCAGTACTTC
.,TRBJ2-1,.,TRBV6-4,CASSSGPYNEQFF,TGTGCCAGCAGTAGCGGCCCCTACAATGAGCAGTTCTTC
.,TRBJ2-1,.,TRBV19,CASSTIGRQSTSYNEQFF,TGTGCCAGTAGTACAATCGGAAGACAGAGTACCTCCTACAATGAGCAGTTCTTC
.,TRBJ2-5,TRBD1,TRBV5-1,CASSAGGAPQETQYF,TGCGCCAGCAGCGCAGGGGGAGCGCCCCAAGAGACCCAGTACTTC
.,TRBJ2-7,.,TRBV6-5,CASSYSAHYEQYF,TGTGCCAGCAGTTACTCGGCTCACTACGAGCAGTACTTC
.,TRBJ1-2,.,TRBV6-5,CASSYGGENYGYTF,TGTGCCAGCAGTTACGGGGGGGAGAACTATGGCTACACCTTC
.,TRBJ2-1,TRBD2,TRBV18,CASSDGLVFRSNEQFF,TGTGCCAGCTCAGATGGACTAGTTTTCCGGTCCAATGAGCAGTTCTTC
.,TRBJ2-1,.,TRBV5-1,CASSLRSASSYNEQFF,TGCGCCAGCAGCTTGCGGAGCGCCAGCTCCTACAATGAGCAGTTCTTC
.,TRBJ2-5,TRBD2,TRBV19,CASSFQRGAQETQYF,TGTGCCAGTAGTTTCCAGCGGGGAGCCCAAGAGACCCAGTACTTC
.,TRBJ2-5,TRBD2,TRBV4-3,CASSQERGRQETQYF,TGCGCCAGCAGCCAAGAACGCGGGAGACAAGAGACCCAGTACTTC
.,TRBJ1-5,TRBD1,TRBV19,CASSIMSVGTADNQPQHF,TGTGCCAGTAGTATCATGTCTGTTGGGACAGCCGACAATCAGCCCCAGCATTTT
.,TRBJ2-3,TRBD2,TRBV7-8,CASSESSGRVTDTQYF,TGTGCCAGCAGCGAGAGTAGCGGGAGAGTTACCGATACGCAGTATTTT
.,TRBJ2-3,TRBD1,TRBV28,CASSPLRTGVSTDTQYF,TGTGCCAGCAGTCCACTGCGGACAGGGGTGAGCACAGATACGCAGTATTTT
.,TRBJ2-7,.,TRBV28,CASTLGYESYEQYF,TGTGCCAGCACCCTTGGTTACGAGTCCTACGAGCAGTACTTC
.,TRBJ2-5,.,TRBV5-4,CASSPTGGKQETQYF,TGTGCCAGCAGCCCCACCGGAGGAAAACAAGAGACCCAGTACTTC
few,TRBJ1-1,.,TRBV10-3,CAITAQQNTEAFF,TGTGCCATCACTGCACAGCAGAACACTGAAGCTTTCTTT
.,TRBJ1-1,TRBD1,TRBV7-3,CASSLSPDRGPTEAFF,TGTGCCAGCAGCTTATCCCCCGACAGGGGGCCCACTGAAGCTTTCTTT
.,TRBJ2-5,.,TRBV9,CASSVAGTRFETQYF,TGTGCCAGCAGCGTAGCCGGGACACGATTTGAGACCCAGTACTTC
.,TRBJ1-6,TRBD1,TRBV27,CASSFSTGFAPLHF,TGTGCCAGCAGCTTTTCGACAGGGTTTGCACCCCTCCACTTT
once,TRBJ2-6,.,TRBV6-5,CASSYFGSGANVLTF,TGTGCCAGCAGTTACTTCGGGTCTGGGGCCAACGTCCTGACTTTC
.,TRBJ2-4,TRBD2,TRBV2,CASRGTSGGLAKNIQYF,TGTGCCAGCAGGGGGACTAGCGGGGGGCTAGCCAAAAACATTCAGTACTTC
.,TRBJ2-7,TRBD2,TRBV30,CACSAGAYEQYF,TGTGCCTGTTCAGCGGGGGCGTACGAGCAGTACTTC
.,TRBJ1-2,TRBD1,TRBV25-1,CASGNDRGYGYTF,TGTGCCAGCGGAAACGACAGGGGCTATGGCTACACCTTC
.,TRBJ1-2,.,TRBV6-1,CATEEEHRSYGYTF,TGTGCCACCGAAGAGGAACACAGGTCCTATGGCTACACCTTC
.,TRBJ1-5,TRBD1,TRBV2,CASSEKPPGQTIGNQPQHF,TGTGCCAGCAGTGAAAAACCCCCGGGACAGACGATCGGAAATCAGCCCCAGCATTTT
once,TRBJ2-3,TRBD1,TRBV28,CASSLTGTGADTQYF,TGTGCCAGCAGTTTGACCGGGACAGGGGCAGATACGCAGTATTTT
.,TRBJ2-2,.,TRBV5-6,CASSPTKQGTGELFF,TGTGCCAGCAGCCCAACAAAGCAGGGGACCGGGGAGCTGTTTTTT
.,TRBJ2-5,TRBD2,TRBV7-3,CASSLGLAGGETQYF,TGTGCCAGCAGCTTAGGGTTAGCGGGGGGAGAGACCCAGTACTTC
.,TRBJ1-5,.,TRBV5-4,CASSRSGFSNQPQHF,TGTGCCAGCAGTCGCTCGGGGTTTAGCAATCAGCCCCAGCATTTT
.,TRBJ2-1,.,TRBV18,CASSPGQSSYNEQFF,TGTGCCAGCTCACCAGGACAGAGCTCCTACAATGAGCAGTTCTTC
.,TRBJ1-2,TRBD1,TRBV9,CASSEGQGTYGYTF,TGTGCCAGCAGCGAGGGACAGGGTACCTATGGCTACACCTTC
.,TRBJ1-2,.,TRBV9,CASSPPLRNGYTF,TGTGCCAGCAGCCCCCCTCTGCGGAATGGCTACACCTTC
.,TRBJ2-7,.,TRBV14,CASSLYSGYEQYF,TGTGCCAGCAGCCTCTATAGCGGCTACGAGCAGTACTTC
.,TRBJ2-7,TRBD1,TRBV5-1,CASSSGTGEGEQYF,TGCGCCAGCAGCTCCGGGACAGGGGAGGGCGAGCAGTACTTC
.,TRBJ2-1,.,TRBV29-1,CSVEQRNEQFF,TGCAGCGTTGAACAGCGGAATGAGCAGTTCTTC
.,TRBJ1-2,.,TRBV27,CASSLTSRTAGYGYTF,TGTGCCAGCAGTTTAACTTCCCGGACAGCAGGGTATGGCTACACCTTC
.,TRBJ2-1,TRBD1,TRBV11-2,CASSVGTGAYNEQFF,TGTGCCAGCAGCGTAGGGACAGGGGCGTACAATGAGCAGTTCTTC
.,TRBJ2-2,TRBD2,TRBV29-1,CSGEGLAGVTGELFF,TGCAGCGGGGAGGGACTAGCGGGAGTTACCGGGGAGCTGTTTTTT
.,TRBJ2-7,TRBD2,TRBV18,CASSTTGTRGEQYF,TGTGCCAGCTCAACAACCGGGACTAGGGGCGAGCAGTACTTC
.,TRBJ2-1,.,TRBV30,CAWRPGDEQFF,TGTGCCTGGAGGCCAGGCGATGAGCAGTTCTTC